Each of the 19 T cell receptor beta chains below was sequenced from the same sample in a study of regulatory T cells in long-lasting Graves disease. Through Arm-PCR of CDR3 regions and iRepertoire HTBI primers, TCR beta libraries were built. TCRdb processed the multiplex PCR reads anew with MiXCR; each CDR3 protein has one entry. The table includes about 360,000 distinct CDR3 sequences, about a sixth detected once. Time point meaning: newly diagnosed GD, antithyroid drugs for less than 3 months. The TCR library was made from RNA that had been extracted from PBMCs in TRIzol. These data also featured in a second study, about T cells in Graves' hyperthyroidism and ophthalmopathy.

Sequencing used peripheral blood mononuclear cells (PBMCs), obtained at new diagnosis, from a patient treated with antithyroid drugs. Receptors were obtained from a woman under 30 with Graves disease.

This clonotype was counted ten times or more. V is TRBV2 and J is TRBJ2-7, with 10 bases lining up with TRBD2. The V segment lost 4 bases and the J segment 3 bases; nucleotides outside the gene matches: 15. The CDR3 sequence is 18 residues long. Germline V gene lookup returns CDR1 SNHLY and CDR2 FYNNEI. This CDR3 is CASSGVALAGEVGYEQYF. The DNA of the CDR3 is TGTGCCAGCAGTGGGGTGGCCCTAGCGGGAGAAGTAGGCTACGAGCAGTACTTC.

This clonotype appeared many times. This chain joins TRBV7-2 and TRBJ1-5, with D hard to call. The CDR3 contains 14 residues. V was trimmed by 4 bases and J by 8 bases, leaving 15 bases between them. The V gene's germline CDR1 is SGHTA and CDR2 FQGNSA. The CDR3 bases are TGTGCCAGCAGCTCTCAGCGGGTTAGAGAGCCCCAGCATTTT. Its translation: CASSSQRVREPQHF.

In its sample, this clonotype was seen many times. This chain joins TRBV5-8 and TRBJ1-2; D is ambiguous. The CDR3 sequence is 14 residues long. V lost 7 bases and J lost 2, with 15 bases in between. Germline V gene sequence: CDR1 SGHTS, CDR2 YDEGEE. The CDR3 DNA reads TGTGCCAGCGTCCCGGGGTGGAAAAACTATGGCTACACCTTC. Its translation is CASVPGWKNYGYTF.

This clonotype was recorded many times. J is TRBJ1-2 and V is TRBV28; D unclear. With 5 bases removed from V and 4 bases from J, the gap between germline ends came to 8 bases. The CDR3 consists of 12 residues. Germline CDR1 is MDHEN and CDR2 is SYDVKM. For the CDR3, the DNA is TGTGCCAGCAGTACCGCAGTCTATGGCTACACCTTC. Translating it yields CASSTAVYGYTF.

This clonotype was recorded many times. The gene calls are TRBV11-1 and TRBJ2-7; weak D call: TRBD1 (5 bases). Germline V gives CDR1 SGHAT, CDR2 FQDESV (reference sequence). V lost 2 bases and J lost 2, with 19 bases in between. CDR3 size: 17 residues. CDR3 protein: CASSLTDDSSMAYEQYF. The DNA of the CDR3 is TGTGCCAGCAGCTTAACTGATGACAGCTCCATGGCCTACGAGCAGTACTTC.

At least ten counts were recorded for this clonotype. The CDR3 here is CASSLRLAGYEQYF. CDR3 nucleotide sequence: TGTGCCAGCAGTTTACGTCTAGCGGGCTACGAGCAGTACTTC. This chain links TRBV12-3 or TRBV12-4 with TRBJ2-7; 8 bases fit TRBD2. Trimming cost V 2 bases and J 3 bases; bases outside gene matches: 3. The CDR3 contains 14 residues.

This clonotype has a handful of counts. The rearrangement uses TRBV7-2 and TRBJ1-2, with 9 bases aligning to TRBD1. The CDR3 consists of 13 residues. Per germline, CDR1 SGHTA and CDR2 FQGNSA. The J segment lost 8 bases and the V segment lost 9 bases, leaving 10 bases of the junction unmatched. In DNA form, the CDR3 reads TGTGCCAGTTCTACAGGGGGCGATTCCGGCTACACCTTC. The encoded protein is CASSTGGDSGYTF.

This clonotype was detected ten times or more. The CDR3 spells CASSQTQSYEQYF. The DNA for the CDR3 is TGTGCCAGCAGCCAGACGCAATCCTACGAGCAGTACTTC. The J gene is TRBJ2-7, the V gene TRBV3-1, with unresolved D. With 3 bases removed from V and 1 base from J, the gap between germline ends came to 7 bases. The CDR3 has 13 residues. CDR1 is LGHDT, CDR2 YNNKEL, per germline (reference sequence).

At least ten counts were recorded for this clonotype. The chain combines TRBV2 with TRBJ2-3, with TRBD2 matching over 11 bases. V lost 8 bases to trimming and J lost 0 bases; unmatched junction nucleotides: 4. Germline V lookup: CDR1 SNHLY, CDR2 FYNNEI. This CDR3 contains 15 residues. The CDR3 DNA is TGTGCCAGCGGGAGACTAGCGGGGAGCACAGATACGCAGTATTTT. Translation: CASGRLAGSTDTQYF.

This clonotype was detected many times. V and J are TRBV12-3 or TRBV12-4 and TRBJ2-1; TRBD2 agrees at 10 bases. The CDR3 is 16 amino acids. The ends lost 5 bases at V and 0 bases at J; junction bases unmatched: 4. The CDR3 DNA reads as TGTGCCAGCAGTGGGACTAGCGAGAGCTCCTACAATGAGCAGTTCTTC. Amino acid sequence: CASSGTSESSYNEQFF.

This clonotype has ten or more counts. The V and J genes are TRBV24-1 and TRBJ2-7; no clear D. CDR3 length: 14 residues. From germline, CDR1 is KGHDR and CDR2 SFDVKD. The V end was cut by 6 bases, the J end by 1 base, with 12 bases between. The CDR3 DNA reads TGTGCCACCAGTCGTGGAGAAGGGTCCTACGAGCAGTACTTC. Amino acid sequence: CATSRGEGSYEQYF.

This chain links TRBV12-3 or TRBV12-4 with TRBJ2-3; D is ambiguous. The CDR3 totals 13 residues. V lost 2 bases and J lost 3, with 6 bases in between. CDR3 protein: CASSLWMTDTQYF. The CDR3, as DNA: TGTGCCAGCAGTTTATGGATGACAGATACGCAGTATTTT.

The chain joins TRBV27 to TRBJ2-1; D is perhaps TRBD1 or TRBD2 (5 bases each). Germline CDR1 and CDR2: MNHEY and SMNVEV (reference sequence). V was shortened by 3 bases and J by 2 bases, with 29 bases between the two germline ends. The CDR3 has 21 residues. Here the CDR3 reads CASSFTATDSRSGRPYNEQFF. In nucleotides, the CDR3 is TGTGCCAGCAGTTTCACTGCGACAGACTCTAGATCGGGGCGGCCCTACAATGAGCAGTTCTTC.

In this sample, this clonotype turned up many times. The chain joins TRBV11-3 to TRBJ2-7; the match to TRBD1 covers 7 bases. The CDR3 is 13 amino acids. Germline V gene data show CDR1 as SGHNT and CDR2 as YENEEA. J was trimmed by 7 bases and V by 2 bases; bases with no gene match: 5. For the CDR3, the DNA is TGTGCCAGCAGCTTACTCACAGGGGTTGAGCAGTACTTC. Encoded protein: CASSLLTGVEQYF.

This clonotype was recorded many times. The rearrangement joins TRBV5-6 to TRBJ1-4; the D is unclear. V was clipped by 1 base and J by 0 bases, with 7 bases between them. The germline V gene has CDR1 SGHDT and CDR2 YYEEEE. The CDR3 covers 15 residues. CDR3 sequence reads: CASSLFGTTNEKLFF. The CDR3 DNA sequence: TGTGCCAGCAGCTTGTTCGGAACAACTAATGAAAAACTGTTTTTT.

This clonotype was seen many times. The CDR3 protein is CATSPGMDYEQYF. CDR3 bases: TGTGCCACCAGCCCGGGAATGGACTACGAGCAGTACTTC. The chain couples TRBV15 to TRBJ2-7; D may be TRBD2 (5 bases). Germline CDR1 is LNHNV and CDR2 is YYDKDF (reference sequence). V was shortened by 5 bases and J by 3 bases, with 11 bases between the two germline ends. The CDR3 runs to 13 residues.

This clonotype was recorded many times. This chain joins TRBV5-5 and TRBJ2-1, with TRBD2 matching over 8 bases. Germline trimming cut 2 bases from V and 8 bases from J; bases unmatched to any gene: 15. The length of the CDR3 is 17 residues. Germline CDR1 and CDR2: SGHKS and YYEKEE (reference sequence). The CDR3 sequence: CASSFELAASSSDEQFF. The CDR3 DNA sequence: TGTGCCAGCAGCTTTGAACTAGCGGCCTCCTCCAGTGATGAGCAGTTCTTC.

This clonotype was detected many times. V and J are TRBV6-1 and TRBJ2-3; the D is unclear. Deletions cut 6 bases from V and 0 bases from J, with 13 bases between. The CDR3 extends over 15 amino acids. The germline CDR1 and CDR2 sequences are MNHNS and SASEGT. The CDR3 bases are TGTGCCAGCAGAACAATCGACACTAGCACAGATACGCAGTATTTT. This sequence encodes CASRTIDTSTDTQYF.

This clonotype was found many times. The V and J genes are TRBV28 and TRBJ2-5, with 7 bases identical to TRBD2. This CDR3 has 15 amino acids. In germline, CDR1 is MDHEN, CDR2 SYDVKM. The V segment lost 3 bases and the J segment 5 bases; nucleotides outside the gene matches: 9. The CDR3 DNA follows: TGTGCCAGCAGTTTCGTCGGGGGGTCGTGGGAGACCCAGTACTTC. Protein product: CASSFVGGSWETQYF.